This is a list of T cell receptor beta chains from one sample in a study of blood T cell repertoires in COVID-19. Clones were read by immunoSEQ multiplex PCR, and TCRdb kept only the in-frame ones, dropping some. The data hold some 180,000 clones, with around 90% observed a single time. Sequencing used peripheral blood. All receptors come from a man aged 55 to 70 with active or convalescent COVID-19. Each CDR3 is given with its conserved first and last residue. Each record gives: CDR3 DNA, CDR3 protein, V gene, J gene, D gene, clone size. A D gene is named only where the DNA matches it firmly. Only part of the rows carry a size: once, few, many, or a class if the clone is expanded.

CDR3nt: TGTGCCAGCAGTTACAACAGGGGAGGCGGGTACGAGCAGTACTTC; CDR3aa: CASSYNRGGGYEQYF; v_gene: TRBV6-5; j_gene: TRBJ2-7; d_gene: -; abundance: once
CDR3nt: TGTGCCAGCAGTTTTTCTAGCGGTAGTGAGCAGTTCTTC; CDR3aa: CASSFSSGSEQFF; v_gene: TRBV27; j_gene: TRBJ2-1; d_gene: TRBD2; abundance: few
CDR3nt: TGTGCCAGCAGCAAAGTGGGCCGAGTTTCCTACGAGCAGTACTTC; CDR3aa: CASSKVGRVSYEQYF; v_gene: TRBV21-1; j_gene: TRBJ2-7; d_gene: -; abundance: once
CDR3nt: TGTGCCAGCAGCGTAGACGGACACATTAGCACAGATACGCAGTATTTT; CDR3aa: CASSVDGHISTDTQYF; v_gene: TRBV7-2; j_gene: TRBJ2-3; d_gene: -; abundance: -
CDR3nt: TGTGCCAGCAGTTTGGGCGGACACACAGATACGCAGTATTTT; CDR3aa: CASSLGGHTDTQYF; v_gene: TRBV27; j_gene: TRBJ2-3; d_gene: -; abundance: -
CDR3nt: TGTGCCAGCAGTCCAAGGGACAGGGGGAGCTATGGCTACACCTTC; CDR3aa: CASSPRDRGSYGYTF; v_gene: TRBV28; j_gene: TRBJ1-2; d_gene: TRBD1; abundance: -
CDR3nt: TGTGCCAGTAGTATCGGGGGATCAAAGGGGAATGAGCAGTTCTTC; CDR3aa: CASSIGGSKGNEQFF; v_gene: TRBV19; j_gene: TRBJ2-1; d_gene: -; abundance: -
CDR3nt: TGTGCCAGCTCACCAACACGGGTTTGGGGCACAACCTATAATTCACCCCTCCACTTT; CDR3aa: CASSPTRVWGTTYNSPLHF; v_gene: TRBV18; j_gene: TRBJ1-6; d_gene: -; abundance: few
CDR3nt: TGTGCCAGCAGGACGGGAGCCGGAATATATGGCTACACCTTC; CDR3aa: CASRTGAGIYGYTF; v_gene: TRBV28; j_gene: TRBJ1-2; d_gene: -; abundance: -
CDR3nt: TGTGCCAGCAGCCACGGACTAGCGGGGCTCGAGCAGTACTTC; CDR3aa: CASSHGLAGLEQYF; v_gene: TRBV3-1/TRBV3-2; j_gene: TRBJ2-7; d_gene: TRBD2; abundance: -
CDR3nt: TGTGCCAGCACCCTAAACAGTGGGAGCTATGGCTACACCTTC; CDR3aa: CASTLNSGSYGYTF; v_gene: TRBV11-2; j_gene: TRBJ1-2; d_gene: -; abundance: few
CDR3nt: TGTGCCAGCAGCCCCGGGACAGGGAGTTTCGATTCACCCCTCCACTTT; CDR3aa: CASSPGTGSFDSPLHF; v_gene: TRBV4-2; j_gene: TRBJ1-6; d_gene: TRBD1; abundance: -
CDR3nt: TGTGCCAGCCAAAAAAACTTCCCGGGGATGAACACTGAAGCTTTCTTT; CDR3aa: CASQKNFPGMNTEAFF; v_gene: TRBV11-2; j_gene: TRBJ1-1; d_gene: -; abundance: -
CDR3nt: TGTGCCAGCAGCCGCCGACAGGGGGATTCGAGGTATGGCTACACCTTC; CDR3aa: CASSRRQGDSRYGYTF; v_gene: TRBV3-1/TRBV3-2; j_gene: TRBJ1-2; d_gene: TRBD1; abundance: -
CDR3nt: TGTGCCTGGAGTAACCAGGGCAATCAGCCCCAGCATTTT; CDR3aa: CAWSNQGNQPQHF; v_gene: TRBV30; j_gene: TRBJ1-5; d_gene: -; abundance: -
CDR3nt: TGTGCCAGCAGCTCTAGCGGGGGGGACCAAGAGACCCAGTACTTC; CDR3aa: CASSSSGGDQETQYF; v_gene: TRBV7-3; j_gene: TRBJ2-5; d_gene: TRBD2; abundance: -
CDR3nt: TGTGCCAGCTCACCATCAGGGCGGAGCACAGATACGCAGTATTTT; CDR3aa: CASSPSGRSTDTQYF; v_gene: TRBV18; j_gene: TRBJ2-3; d_gene: -; abundance: -
CDR3nt: TGTGCCAGCAGCTTAGGTACAACCAGCTCTGGAAACACCATATATTTT; CDR3aa: CASSLGTTSSGNTIYF; v_gene: TRBV11-2; j_gene: TRBJ1-3; d_gene: -; abundance: -
CDR3nt: TGCAGCGTCGATCGGGCCGGAGGGCCTAACTATGGCTACACCTTC; CDR3aa: CSVDRAGGPNYGYTF; v_gene: TRBV29-1; j_gene: TRBJ1-2; d_gene: -; abundance: once
CDR3nt: TGTGCCAGCAGTGAACGACTAAATGAGCAGTTCTTC; CDR3aa: CASSERLNEQFF; v_gene: TRBV6-1; j_gene: TRBJ2-1; d_gene: -; abundance: -
CDR3nt: TGTGCCAGCAGTCGAGCGGGTGGGGACAGGGCCTTGAGGGATACGCAGTATTTT; CDR3aa: CASSRAGGDRALRDTQYF; v_gene: TRBV3-1/TRBV3-2; j_gene: TRBJ2-3; d_gene: TRBD1; abundance: -
CDR3nt: TGCGCCAGCAGCTTGTCCTCAGGATACGGGGAGCTGTTTTTT; CDR3aa: CASSLSSGYGELFF; v_gene: TRBV5-1; j_gene: TRBJ2-2; d_gene: -; abundance: -
CDR3nt: TGTGCCAGCAGCCAGCGTCAGGGGGAGGTTCAAGCTTTCTTT; CDR3aa: CASSQRQGEVQAFF; v_gene: TRBV4-2; j_gene: TRBJ1-1; d_gene: TRBD1; abundance: -
CDR3nt: TGCGCCAGCAGCTTGACAAACAGACCGAACTATGGCTACACCTTC; CDR3aa: CASSLTNRPNYGYTF; v_gene: TRBV5-1; j_gene: TRBJ1-2; d_gene: -; abundance: -
CDR3nt: TGCAGTGCTAGAGCAGGGGATACGCAGTATTTT; CDR3aa: CSARAGDTQYF; v_gene: TRBV20-1; j_gene: TRBJ2-3; d_gene: -; abundance: once
CDR3nt: TGTGCCAGCAGCCCGGGACAGGGGGTGTACGAGCAGTACTTC; CDR3aa: CASSPGQGVYEQYF; v_gene: TRBV14; j_gene: TRBJ2-7; d_gene: TRBD1; abundance: -
CDR3nt: TGTGCCAGCAGCCCGGACGTTCCAGGGGTCTACACCTTC; CDR3aa: CASSPDVPGVYTF; v_gene: TRBV5-5; j_gene: TRBJ1-2; d_gene: -; abundance: -
CDR3nt: TGTGCCAGCTCACCATCGACAGAGGCAGTCCACAATGAGCAGTTCTTC; CDR3aa: CASSPSTEAVHNEQFF; v_gene: TRBV18; j_gene: TRBJ2-1; d_gene: -; abundance: -
CDR3nt: TGTGCCAGCATCCGAGGGGGCGCAGAGACCCAGTACTTC; CDR3aa: CASIRGGAETQYF; v_gene: TRBV28; j_gene: TRBJ2-5; d_gene: TRBD1; abundance: once
CDR3nt: TGTGCCAGCAGCTTAAAGCGCGATTCCTACGAGCAGTACTTC; CDR3aa: CASSLKRDSYEQYF; v_gene: TRBV13; j_gene: TRBJ2-7; d_gene: -; abundance: once
CDR3nt: TGTGCCAGCCAAGTTCGACAGAACACTGAAGCTTTCTTT; CDR3aa: CASQVRQNTEAFF; v_gene: TRBV2; j_gene: TRBJ1-1; d_gene: -; abundance: -
CDR3nt: TGCGCCAGCAGCTTGGAAGGACAGGGGGTTGGTAATGAAAAACTGTTTTTT; CDR3aa: CASSLEGQGVGNEKLFF; v_gene: TRBV5-1; j_gene: TRBJ1-4; d_gene: TRBD1; abundance: -
CDR3nt: TGTGCCAGCAGCCAAGCAGTGGCTAACTATGGCTACACCTTC; CDR3aa: CASSQAVANYGYTF; v_gene: TRBV4-2; j_gene: TRBJ1-2; d_gene: -; abundance: -
CDR3nt: TGTGCCAGCAGCCGGGCGGGGGGGCGAGAGACCCAGTACTTC; CDR3aa: CASSRAGGRETQYF; v_gene: TRBV7-9; j_gene: TRBJ2-5; d_gene: TRBD2; abundance: -
CDR3nt: TGCAGTGCTAGTAAGGAGGGTATGAACACTGAAGCTTTCTTT; CDR3aa: CSASKEGMNTEAFF; v_gene: TRBV20-1; j_gene: TRBJ1-1; d_gene: -; abundance: few
CDR3nt: TGTGCCAGTAGTTTGCAGGGAGGGCAGCCCCAGCATTTT; CDR3aa: CASSLQGGQPQHF; v_gene: TRBV19; j_gene: TRBJ1-5; d_gene: -; abundance: -
CDR3nt: TGTGCCAGCAGCCAAGGCACTAGCGGGGGGGGTGAGCAGTTCTTC; CDR3aa: CASSQGTSGGGEQFF; v_gene: TRBV3-1/TRBV3-2; j_gene: TRBJ2-1; d_gene: TRBD2; abundance: -
CDR3nt: TGCGCCAGCAGCTTGGTTCCAACGGGGGGAAACACTGAAGCTTTCTTT; CDR3aa: CASSLVPTGGNTEAFF; v_gene: TRBV5-1; j_gene: TRBJ1-1; d_gene: -; abundance: -
CDR3nt: TGCGCCAGCAGCTTGTTGGTGGGCCACGAGCAGTACTTC; CDR3aa: CASSLLVGHEQYF; v_gene: TRBV5-1; j_gene: TRBJ2-7; d_gene: -; abundance: once
CDR3nt: TGTGCCTGGAGTAACAGGGGCACTAGCACAGATACGCAGTATTTT; CDR3aa: CAWSNRGTSTDTQYF; v_gene: TRBV30; j_gene: TRBJ2-3; d_gene: TRBD1; abundance: -
CDR3nt: TGCGCCAGCAGCCAAGGTATAAGGGGCCCCCTACGTCTCTACAATGAGCAGTTCTTC; CDR3aa: CASSQGIRGPLRLYNEQFF; v_gene: TRBV4-1; j_gene: TRBJ2-1; d_gene: -; abundance: -
CDR3nt: TGCAGCGCCGGACAGGGTTTAAGCAATGAGCAGTTCTTC; CDR3aa: CSAGQGLSNEQFF; v_gene: TRBV29-1; j_gene: TRBJ2-1; d_gene: TRBD1; abundance: -
CDR3nt: TGTGCCAGTAGTATAAGAGGGCAGGGGGGCAATCAGCCCCAGCATTTT; CDR3aa: CASSIRGQGGNQPQHF; v_gene: TRBV19; j_gene: TRBJ1-5; d_gene: TRBD1; abundance: -
CDR3nt: TGTGCCAGCAGCGACGGGGGGAACACCGGGGAGCTGTTTTTT; CDR3aa: CASSDGGNTGELFF; v_gene: TRBV6-6; j_gene: TRBJ2-2; d_gene: -; abundance: -